This is a list of T cell receptor beta chains from one sample in a study of blood T cell repertoires in COVID-19. The data were produced by immunoSEQ multiplex PCR, yet TCRdb's version contains in-frame clones alone and is incomplete. Here the sample spans 26,000 or so clones, roughly three quarters being singletons. The sample was peripheral blood. The source is a man aged 70 or older with acute or convalescent COVID-19. Each CDR3 is given with its conserved first and last residue. A D gene is named only where the DNA matches it firmly. Rows give clone size only sometimes, using once, few, many, or a class for an expanded clone.

size: -
D: TRBD2
V: TRBV7-8
J: TRBJ2-1
CDR3: CASSLEAGVSHNEQFF
DNA: TGTGCCAGCAGCTTAGAAGCGGGAGTGTCCCACAATGAGCAGTTCTTC

size: -
D: TRBD2
V: TRBV7-9
J: TRBJ2-3
CDR3: CASSRGLAGSGTQYF
DNA: TGTGCCAGCAGCCGGGGACTAGCGGGGTCAGGTACGCAGTATTTT

size: -
D: -
V: TRBV7-9
J: TRBJ2-1
CDR3: CASPPGHGYNEQFF
DNA: TGTGCCAGTCCACCGGGACATGGCTACAATGAGCAGTTCTTC

size: once
D: -
V: TRBV4-1
J: TRBJ1-5
CDR3: CASSQGWRENQPQHF
DNA: TGCGCCAGCAGCCAAGGTTGGAGGGAGAATCAGCCCCAGCATTTT

size: few
D: -
V: TRBV3-1/TRBV3-2
J: TRBJ2-7
CDR3: CASSQDSTDSEQYF
DNA: TGTGCCAGCAGCCAAGATAGCACTGACTCCGAGCAGTACTTC

size: few
D: -
V: TRBV28
J: TRBJ2-5
CDR3: CASTTLRGYQETQYF
DNA: TGTGCCAGCACCACCTTGCGCGGTTATCAAGAGACCCAGTACTTC

size: -
D: -
V: TRBV6-2/TRBV6-3
J: TRBJ2-1
CDR3: CASSYAIPAGAEQFF
DNA: TGTGCCAGCAGTTACGCAATTCCAGCGGGCGCTGAGCAGTTCTTC

size: -
D: TRBD2
V: TRBV6-2/TRBV6-3
J: TRBJ2-1
CDR3: CASSSAGGGYGEQFF
DNA: TGTGCCAGCAGTTCAGCGGGGGGGGGATACGGTGAGCAGTTCTTC

size: -
D: TRBD2
V: TRBV9
J: TRBJ2-3
CDR3: CASSVASGGAGDTQYF
DNA: TGTGCCAGCAGCGTAGCCAGCGGGGGGGCAGGAGATACGCAGTATTTT

size: -
D: -
V: TRBV5-1
J: TRBJ1-6
CDR3: CASSERGEGSPLHF
DNA: TGCGCCAGCAGCGAGCGGGGGGAAGGGTCACCCCTCCACTTT

size: -
D: TRBD2
V: TRBV20-1
J: TRBJ2-3
CDR3: CSASKVGAGVDDTQYF
DNA: TGCAGTGCTAGTAAGGTAGGGGCGGGAGTCGACGATACGCAGTATTTT

size: -
D: TRBD1
V: TRBV7-9
J: TRBJ2-2
CDR3: CASSLDRVIGELFF
DNA: TGTGCCAGCAGCTTGGACAGGGTAATCGGGGAGCTGTTTTTT

size: once
D: -
V: TRBV4-2
J: TRBJ1-5
CDR3: CASSQDNWGVQPQHF
DNA: TGTGCCAGCAGCCAAGATAATTGGGGGGTTCAGCCCCAGCATTTT

size: -
D: TRBD1
V: TRBV2
J: TRBJ2-2
CDR3: CASWGQGNTGELFF
DNA: TGTGCCAGTTGGGGACAGGGGAACACCGGGGAGCTGTTTTTT

size: -
D: -
V: TRBV10-3
J: TRBJ1-1
CDR3: CAIHKGYTEAFF
DNA: TGTGCCATCCACAAGGGGTACACTGAAGCTTTCTTT

size: -
D: TRBD1
V: TRBV27
J: TRBJ2-1
CDR3: CASSSHSWTGSRNEQFF
DNA: TGTGCCAGCAGTTCGCACTCTTGGACAGGATCGCGCAATGAGCAGTTCTTC

size: -
D: -
V: TRBV7-3
J: TRBJ1-1
CDR3: CASSLDPGGTEAFF
DNA: TGTGCCAGCAGCTTAGATCCGGGAGGCACTGAAGCTTTCTTT

size: -
D: TRBD1
V: TRBV6-5
J: TRBJ1-5
CDR3: CASSQRQGLAQPQHF
DNA: TGTGCCAGCAGCCAGAGACAGGGGCTGGCCCAGCCCCAGCATTTT

size: -
D: -
V: TRBV7-2
J: TRBJ2-5
CDR3: CASSLRSLQETQYF
DNA: TGTGCCAGCAGCTTAAGAAGCCTCCAAGAGACCCAGTACTTC

size: -
D: TRBD2
V: TRBV7-3
J: TRBJ2-1
CDR3: CASSATGTRYNEQFF
DNA: TGTGCCAGCAGCGCAACCGGGACTAGATACAATGAGCAGTTCTTC

size: -
D: TRBD1
V: TRBV18
J: TRBJ1-5
CDR3: CASSPDRGGNQPQHF
DNA: TGTGCCAGCTCCCCCGACAGGGGCGGTAATCAGCCCCAGCATTTT

size: -
D: -
V: TRBV18
J: TRBJ2-1
CDR3: CASTQSTRNEQFF
DNA: TGTGCCAGCACTCAGAGTACTAGGAATGAGCAGTTCTTC

size: -
D: TRBD2
V: TRBV7-6
J: TRBJ2-1
CDR3: CASSRTSGSSYNEQFF
DNA: TGTGCCAGCAGCCGTACTAGCGGGAGCTCCTACAATGAGCAGTTCTTC

size: -
D: -
V: TRBV6-4
J: TRBJ1-2
CDR3: CASSDSIKPRARGYTF
DNA: TGTGCCAGCAGTGACTCGATTAAGCCCAGGGCTCGGGGCTACACCTTC

size: -
D: -
V: TRBV27
J: TRBJ1-1
CDR3: CASSLRPGQLNTEAFF
DNA: TGTGCCAGCAGTTTACGCCCCGGACAGTTGAACACTGAAGCTTTCTTT

size: once
D: -
V: TRBV2
J: TRBJ1-2
CDR3: CASRADNKNYGYTF
DNA: TGTGCCAGCAGAGCTGATAATAAAAACTATGGCTACACCTTC

size: -
D: TRBD2
V: TRBV3-1/TRBV3-2
J: TRBJ2-2
CDR3: CASSQETSGGPNTGELFF
DNA: TGTGCCAGCAGCCAAGAGACTAGCGGGGGGCCGAACACCGGGGAGCTGTTTTTT

size: few
D: TRBD1
V: TRBV19
J: TRBJ1-5
CDR3: CASSPRDRGTPQPQHF
DNA: TGTGCCAGTAGTCCCCGGGACAGGGGAACTCCTCAGCCCCAGCATTTT

size: once
D: -
V: TRBV4-1
J: TRBJ2-3
CDR3: CASSLLQGSDTQYF
DNA: TGCGCCAGCAGCCTTTTACAGGGCTCAGATACGCAGTATTTT

size: -
D: -
V: TRBV28
J: TRBJ2-7
CDR3: CASSILGGSNEQYF
DNA: TGTGCCAGCAGTATCCTTGGGGGGAGTAACGAGCAGTACTTC

size: -
D: -
V: TRBV5-6
J: TRBJ1-5
CDR3: CASSLRGGIRQPQHF
DNA: TGTGCCAGCAGCTTGAGGGGGGGCATAAGACAGCCCCAGCATTTT

size: -
D: TRBD1
V: TRBV7-8
J: TRBJ2-2
CDR3: CASSPRTGGRNTGELFF
DNA: TGTGCCAGCAGCCCACGGACAGGGGGCAGGAACACCGGGGAGCTGTTTTTT

size: -
D: TRBD2
V: TRBV10-1
J: TRBJ2-7
CDR3: CASRGTSGYYEQYF
DNA: TGCGCCAGCAGAGGGACTAGCGGATACTACGAGCAGTACTTC

size: -
D: TRBD1
V: TRBV6-5
J: TRBJ2-7
CDR3: CASKGTGTYEQYF
DNA: TGTGCCAGCAAAGGGACAGGGACCTACGAGCAGTACTTC

size: few
D: -
V: TRBV11-3
J: TRBJ2-1
CDR3: CASSASRDYNEQFF
DNA: TGTGCCAGCAGCGCGTCTAGAGACTACAATGAGCAGTTCTTC